A selection of T cell receptor beta chains follows, all from one sample in a study of cytomegalovirus exposure and HLA in healthy donors. Measured with immunoSEQ multiplex PCR; TCRdb has only the in-frame clones, and not every one. The table includes about 190,000 clones, roughly 87% detected once. Source material: PBMCs. The receptors here all came from a boy younger than 10 in good health and CMV-seronegative. Each CDR3 is given with its conserved first and last residue. The D gene is left open where the match is weak. Not all rows give a size; the values are once, few, many and, for expanded clones, a class.

D gene	V gene	clone size	J gene	CDR3 DNA	CDR3 protein
TRBD1	TRBV19	few	TRBJ1-4	TGTGCCAGTTCGGGACAGGGGAGAGAAAAACTGTTTTTT	CASSGQGREKLFF
.	TRBV7-6	.	TRBJ1-1	TGTGCCAGCAGCTCCGAGGTGAACACTGAAGCTTTCTTT	CASSSEVNTEAFF
.	TRBV10-1	.	TRBJ1-6	TGCGCCAGCAGTGAGAGGATGGGCAATTCACCCCTCCACTTT	CASSERMGNSPLHF
.	TRBV6-1	.	TRBJ1-1	TGTGCCAGCAGCACCCAGGTCCCCGAAGCTTTCTTT	CASSTQVPEAFF
TRBD2	TRBV27	.	TRBJ2-7	TGTGCCAGCAGTTTATTTCGGGGGGGCCCCTACGAGCAGTACTTC	CASSLFRGGPYEQYF
.	TRBV19	.	TRBJ1-6	TGTGCCAGTAGTATACCAGGGAATTCACCCCTCCACTTT	CASSIPGNSPLHF
TRBD1	TRBV7-2	.	TRBJ2-1	TGTGCCAGCAGCATGACAGGGCTTGGCTCCTACAATGAGCAGTTCTTC	CASSMTGLGSYNEQFF
TRBD2	TRBV7-9	once	TRBJ2-2	TGTTCCAGCAAAATAACAACTAGCGGGGGAAATACCGGGGAGCTGTTTTTT	CSSKITTSGGNTGELFF
TRBD1	TRBV19	.	TRBJ1-5	TGTGCCAGTAGTACACGGGACAGGGGTGAACAGCCCCAGCATTTT	CASSTRDRGEQPQHF
.	TRBV30	.	TRBJ1-6	TGTGCCTGGACCCCAAATTCACCCCTCCACTTT	CAWTPNSPLHF
TRBD1	TRBV29-1	.	TRBJ2-7	TGCAGGTCTGGACAGGGGGCTTTATACGAGCAGTACTTC	CRSGQGALYEQYF
TRBD2	TRBV19	.	TRBJ2-3	TGTGCCAGTAGTTCGGGGACTAGCGGGGGGTACGATACGCAGTATTTT	CASSSGTSGGYDTQYF
.	TRBV28	.	TRBJ2-2	TGTGCCAGCAGTTTGGAGACCACCGGGGAGCTGTTTTTT	CASSLETTGELFF
.	TRBV29-1	once	TRBJ1-1	TGCAGCGGAGGTTGGAACACTGAAGCTTTCTTT	CSGGWNTEAFF
TRBD2	TRBV5-1	.	TRBJ2-1	TGCGCCAGCAGCTTGGGTGGCGGGAGGGGCAATGAGCAGTTCTTC	CASSLGGGRGNEQFF
TRBD1	TRBV19	.	TRBJ2-5	TGTGCCAGTAGCAGGGGGATTCAAGAGACCCAGTACTTC	CASSRGIQETQYF
TRBD1	TRBV30	.	TRBJ2-2	TGTGCCTGGATCCGGCAGGGGGTGGCCGGGGAGCTGTTTTTT	CAWIRQGVAGELFF
TRBD1	TRBV19	.	TRBJ1-1	TGTGCCAGTAAGCTCACAGGGGGCCAGGCTGAAGCTTTCTTT	CASKLTGGQAEAFF
.	TRBV2	.	TRBJ2-5	TGTGCCAGCAGTGCGGTCCGGGGTGGGGAGCAGTACTTC	CASSAVRGGEQYF
TRBD1	TRBV10-2	few	TRBJ2-7	TGCGCCAGCAGTTCCTCTTTGGGACAGATCTCCTACGAGCAGTACTTC	CASSSSLGQISYEQYF
.	TRBV6-1	.	TRBJ1-2	TGTGCCAGCACGAGGACGGGGAGGGGCTATGGCTACACCTTC	CASTRTGRGYGYTF
TRBD1	TRBV7-9	.	TRBJ2-5	TGTGCCAGCAGCTTAGGACAGGGTATAGAGACCCAGTACTTC	CASSLGQGIETQYF
.	TRBV27	.	TRBJ1-5	TGTGCCAGCAGTTTACTCGGCAATCAGCCCCAGCATTTT	CASSLLGNQPQHF
.	TRBV10-1	.	TRBJ2-3	TGCGCCAGCAGTGTCCCTAGCACAGATACGCAGTATTTT	CASSVPSTDTQYF
.	TRBV14	.	TRBJ2-1	TGTGCCAGCAGCCGGGACTTGTTCAATGAGCAGTTCTTC	CASSRDLFNEQFF
.	TRBV28	.	TRBJ1-1	TGTGCCAGCACTACCAATTCGGGAAAAGCCATGAACACTGAAGCTTTCTTT	CASTTNSGKAMNTEAFF
.	TRBV14	.	TRBJ2-7	TGTGCCAGCAGCCAAGGAGAGGGTCAGCAGTACTTC	CASSQGEGQQYF
.	TRBV19	.	TRBJ1-1	TGTGCCAGTAGTCTCGGGAATGGGGCTGAAGCTTTCTTT	CASSLGNGAEAFF
.	TRBV5-6	few	TRBJ1-5	TGTGCCAGCAGCTTCGGTGGGAGACAGCCCCAGCATTTT	CASSFGGRQPQHF